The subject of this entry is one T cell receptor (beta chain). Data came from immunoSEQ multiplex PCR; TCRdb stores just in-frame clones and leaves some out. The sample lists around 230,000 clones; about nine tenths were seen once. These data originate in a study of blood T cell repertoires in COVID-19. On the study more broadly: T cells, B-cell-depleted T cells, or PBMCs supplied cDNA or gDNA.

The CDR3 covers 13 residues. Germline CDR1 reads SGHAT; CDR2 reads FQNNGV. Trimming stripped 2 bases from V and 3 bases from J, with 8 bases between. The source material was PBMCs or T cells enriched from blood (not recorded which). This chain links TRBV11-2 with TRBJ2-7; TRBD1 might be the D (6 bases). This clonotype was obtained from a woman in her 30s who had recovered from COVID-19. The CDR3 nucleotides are TGTGCCAGCAGCTTACAGGACAGCTACGAGCAGTACTTC. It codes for CASSLQDSYEQYF. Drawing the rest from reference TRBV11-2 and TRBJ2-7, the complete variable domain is EAGVAQSPRYKIIEKRQSVAFWCNPISGHATLYWYQQILGQGPKLLIQFQNNGVVDDSQLPKDRFSAERLKGVDSTLKIQPAKLEDSAVYLCASSLQDSYEQYFGPGTRLTVT.